This is a list of T cell receptor beta chains from one sample in a study of control samples from healthy donors and cancer patients. Sequenced by immunoSEQ multiplex PCR; TCRdb stores in-frame clones only, minus some. The data hold some 210,000 clones, with roughly nine tenths observed a single time. The material sequenced was blood. Receptors originate from a man aged 25 to 40 in good health. The CDR3 runs from the conserved cysteine through the conserved F or W. D genes are given only for firm matches. The listing skips clone size in some rows; elsewhere it reads once, few, many or a size class.

d_call,v_call,clone_size,j_call,cdr3_nt,cdr3_aa
.,TRBV15,.,TRBJ1-5,TGTGCCACCAGCAGGGGTTCGGGTACCAATCAGCCCCAGCATTTT,CATSRGSGTNQPQHF
TRBD2,TRBV11-2,.,TRBJ2-5,TGTGCCAGCAGCTTAGGTCGGGGGGGAGGCCAAGAGACCCAGTACTTC,CASSLGRGGGQETQYF
.,TRBV6-5,.,TRBJ2-1,TGTGCCAGCACCGGGGCAAATGAGCAGTTCTTC,CASTGANEQFF
.,TRBV11-3,.,TRBJ1-1,TGTGCCAGCAGCTGGGGGGGCCGGGAGGCTTTCTTT,CASSWGGREAFF
TRBD2,TRBV4-2,.,TRBJ2-3,TGTGCCAGCAGCCAAGAAGCGGGAGGGAGTTACACAGATACGCAGTATTTT,CASSQEAGGSYTDTQYF
.,TRBV7-2,.,TRBJ2-3,TGTGCCAGCAGCCCCAAACAGGGTTCCTCCCCAGATACGCAGTATTTT,CASSPKQGSSPDTQYF
TRBD1,TRBV4-1,.,TRBJ2-7,TGCGCCAGCAGCCAATCCACCCTGGGACAGGGGGTCTACGAGCAGTACTTC,CASSQSTLGQGVYEQYF
.,TRBV6-5,.,TRBJ2-3,TGTGCCAGCAGACCTATGAACCCCATCGAAGATACGCAGTATTTT,CASRPMNPIEDTQYF
TRBD1,TRBV14,.,TRBJ1-6,TGTGCCAGCAGCCTAAAGGACAGGGGCTATTATAATTCACCCCTCCACTTT,CASSLKDRGYYNSPLHF
TRBD2,TRBV18,.,TRBJ2-7,TGTGCCAGCTCACTAGCGGGGGCTACCTACGAGCAGTACTTC,CASSLAGATYEQYF
.,TRBV21-1,.,TRBJ2-7,TGTGCCAGCAGCGACGCTCTTGGTTACGAGCAGTACTTC,CASSDALGYEQYF
TRBD1,TRBV4-1,once,TRBJ1-6,TGCGCCAGCAGCCGAGGGATTACAGGGGAAAATTCACCCCTCCACTTT,CASSRGITGENSPLHF
TRBD2,TRBV7-3,.,TRBJ2-2,TGTGCCAGCAGCAGTAGCGGGGGGCGCACCGGGGAGCTGTTTTTT,CASSSSGGRTGELFF
TRBD1,TRBV7-8,.,TRBJ2-7,TGTGCCAGCAGCTCTGACAGGGGTTACGAGCAGTACTTC,CASSSDRGYEQYF
.,TRBV5-4,.,TRBJ2-4,TGTGCCAGCAGCTCGATGACAGGGAGGAGGGCCAAAAACATTCAGTACTTC,CASSSMTGRRAKNIQYF
.,TRBV13,.,TRBJ1-1,TGTGCCAGCAGCCCAGGGACGACCACTGAAGCTTTCTTT,CASSPGTTTEAFF
.,TRBV6-5,.,TRBJ2-6,TGTGCCAGCAGTCTAGACGGGGCCAACGTCCTGACTTTC,CASSLDGANVLTF
TRBD1,TRBV18,.,TRBJ1-5,TGTGCCAGCTCACCAGGGGACAGGGTGTATAGCAATCAGCCCCAGCATTTT,CASSPGDRVYSNQPQHF
.,TRBV21-1,.,TRBJ1-2,TGTGCCAGCAGTCGGGACAACAACTATGGCTACACCTTC,CASSRDNNYGYTF
TRBD1,TRBV6-5,.,TRBJ2-7,TGTGCCAGCAAACAGGGACAGGGGCCTTACGAGCAGTACTTC,CASKQGQGPYEQYF
.,TRBV18,.,TRBJ1-6,TGTGCCAGCTCACCAGGTGGGGGAGACAATTCACCCCTCCACTTT,CASSPGGGDNSPLHF
TRBD2,TRBV24-1,.,TRBJ2-3,TGTGCCACCAGTGATTCGACTAGCGGGGGGTTTTCACCGACAGATACGCAGTATTTT,CATSDSTSGGFSPTDTQYF
TRBD2,TRBV27,.,TRBJ2-7,TGTGCCAGCAGTTTATTAGGAGCGGGGGCTCGCTACGAGCAGTACTTC,CASSLLGAGARYEQYF
TRBD2,TRBV2,.,TRBJ2-5,TGTGCCAGCAGTGGAGCGGGGGGGTTGGAGACCCAGTACTTC,CASSGAGGLETQYF
.,TRBV19,.,TRBJ2-3,TGTGCCAGTAGTATAGGAGGGCTACGACAAGGCACAGATACGCAGTATTTT,CASSIGGLRQGTDTQYF
.,TRBV7-7,.,TRBJ1-1,TGTGCCAGCAGCCGCGGCGGGGACACTGAAGCTTTCTTT,CASSRGGDTEAFF
TRBD1,TRBV5-1,.,TRBJ1-1,TGCGCCAGCAGCTGGACAGGGGAGACTGAAGCTTTCTTT,CASSWTGETEAFF
TRBD1,TRBV24-1,.,TRBJ2-1,TGTGCCACCAGTGATAACAGGGGGTGGAACGGTGAGCAGTTCTTC,CATSDNRGWNGEQFF
TRBD2,TRBV24-1,.,TRBJ2-1,TGTGCCACCAGTGGAGCTAGCGGGGGGAGCGATGAGCAGTTCTTC,CATSGASGGSDEQFF
.,TRBV6-5,.,TRBJ2-3,TGTGCCAGCAGTTACTTACATTTGGCAGATACGCAGTATTTT,CASSYLHLADTQYF
.,TRBV3-1/TRBV3-2,.,TRBJ2-3,TGTGCCAGCAGCCAAGATATCGGGGGTGCAGATACGCAGTATTTT,CASSQDIGGADTQYF
TRBD2,TRBV6-6,.,TRBJ2-3,TGTGCCAGCAGTTTCTCCGGGACTAGCGGGGCAGATACGCAGTATTTT,CASSFSGTSGADTQYF
TRBD1,TRBV5-8,few,TRBJ1-2,TGTGCCAGCAGCGCTGGGACAGGCCTAACTAACTATGGCTACACCTTC,CASSAGTGLTNYGYTF
.,TRBV18,.,TRBJ2-7,TGTGCCAGCTCACCAATGAGCGAAGGCTACGAGCAGTACTTC,CASSPMSEGYEQYF
.,TRBV5-1,.,TRBJ1-1,TGCGCCAGCAGCAGAACAACAGGAGGGACTGAAGCTTTCTTT,CASSRTTGGTEAFF
.,TRBV9,.,TRBJ1-1,TGTGCCAGCTCCCCGGGGGGGGTGGACGCTTTCTTT,CASSPGGVDAFF
.,TRBV30,.,TRBJ2-7,TGTGCCTGGAGTGTAGGGGTCGCCTACGAGCAGTACTTC,CAWSVGVAYEQYF
.,TRBV2,.,TRBJ2-1,TGTGCCAGCAACTGGGGAAACAATGAGCAGTTCTTC,CASNWGNNEQFF
TRBD1,TRBV4-1,.,TRBJ1-4,TGCGCCAGCAGCCAAGCGGACAGGGGGCGCAGTAATGAAAAACTGTTTTTT,CASSQADRGRSNEKLFF
TRBD2,TRBV27,.,TRBJ2-3,TGTGCCAGCAGTTTATGGGCTAGCGGGGGGGCCGGCACAGATACGCAGTATTTT,CASSLWASGGAGTDTQYF
.,TRBV4-2,.,TRBJ2-1,TGTGCCAGCAGCCAAAGTACTTACAATGAGCAGTTCTTC,CASSQSTYNEQFF
.,TRBV18,.,TRBJ1-1,TGTGCCAGCTCACCACCAGGTTTGAACACTGAAGCTTTCTTT,CASSPPGLNTEAFF
TRBD1,TRBV5-1,.,TRBJ2-3,TGCGCCAGCAGCAACGGACAGGGGGCCGCAGATACGCAGTATTTT,CASSNGQGAADTQYF
.,TRBV2,.,TRBJ2-7,TGTGCCAGCAGTGCCCAGGGTTTATCAGACGAGCAGTACTTC,CASSAQGLSDEQYF
TRBD2,TRBV6-5,.,TRBJ2-1,TGTGCCAGCAGTTACTCTCCTAGCGGGGGGCTTGAGCAGTTCTTC,CASSYSPSGGLEQFF
TRBD2,TRBV7-9,.,TRBJ2-1,TGTGCCAGCAGCCCCCCTGGTAGCGGGGGTGATAATGAGCAGTTCTTC,CASSPPGSGGDNEQFF